This T cell receptor beta chain was profiled in a study of T cells in Graves' hyperthyroidism and ophthalmopathy. Study outcomes and limitations: Ophthalmopathy was model-predicted a median approximately six months pre-onset. Most clonotypes expanded in the thyroid (above 0.001) were also present in blood.

There are many counts of this clonotype. What it binds is unknown. Fresh 10 ml peripheral blood yielded PBMCs. The CDR3 regions of TCR beta were amplified from RNA transcripts. When the TCR CDR3 underwent first-round RT-PCR, the HTBI primer set was used. TCRdb itself ran the multiplex PCR reads through MiXCR, one entry per CDR3 protein. The sample has 500,000 to 650,000 distinct CDR3 sequences, roughly 15% seen once; the top ten hold around an eighth. Germline V gene lookup returns CDR1 SGHRS and CDR2 YFSETQ. J was trimmed by 8 bases and V by 5 bases; bases with no gene match: 13. The CDR3 has 16 amino acids.

Sequencing used blood. This receptor was taken from a woman aged 50 to 60 with Graves' ophthalmopathy. This chain links TRBV5-1 with TRBJ2-1, with 10 nucleotides matching TRBD2. CDR3 sequence reads: CASSLRTSGRTDEQFF. Here the CDR3 DNA reads TGCGCCAGCAGTCTTAGGACTAGCGGTAGAACTGATGAGCAGTTCTTC.